This passage covers 6 T cell receptor beta chains from one sample sequenced in a study of T-cell reconstitution after alpha-beta-depleted transplantation in children. Unique molecular identifiers featured in how the TCRbeta library was prepared. One entry per CDR3 protein, called by TCRdb with MiXCR from the PCR reads. The sample lists about 120,000 distinct CDR3 sequences; roughly 24% were seen once. The sample in question was PBMCs, mostly from graft donor cells, obtained 180 days after TCRalphabeta/CD19-depleted stem cell transplant. The receptors come from a male patient between 2 and 10 years old who had a stem cell transplant for chronic granulomatous disease, so the T cells may come from the graft donor.

This clonotype was detected a few times. The chain recombines TRBV12-3 or TRBV12-4 with TRBJ2-1; D not resolved. The germline V and J ends were trimmed by 2 bases and 3 bases, with 14 bases remaining between them. This CDR3 comprises 16 residues. The CDR3 DNA is TGTGCCAGCAGTTTAAGCGTGGGCCCGAGCTACAATGAGCAGTTCTTC. This codes for CASSLSVGPSYNEQFF.

This clonotype was observed a handful of times. As DNA, the CDR3 is TGTGCCAGCAGCTTCTCAGACAGGGCCTACGAGCAGTACTTC. Encoded protein: CASSFSDRAYEQYF. The chain couples TRBV5-5 to TRBJ2-7, with 7 bases identical to TRBD1. J lost 2 bases, V lost 2 bases, and 4 bases had no gene match. CDR1 and CDR2 (germline): SGHKS, YYEKEE (reference sequence). This CDR3 has 14 residues.

This clonotype was detected ten times or more. In DNA form, the CDR3 reads TGCAGTGCTGGCGGACAGGGAGGATATAATTCACCCCTCCACTTT. Its protein product is CSAGGQGGYNSPLHF. The gene calls are TRBV20-1 and TRBJ1-6; 8 bases agree with TRBD1. Germline V gene sequence: CDR1 DFQATT, CDR2 SNEGSKA (reference sequence). J gave up 4 bases and V 5 bases, and 7 bases lay outside the gene matches. The CDR3 length is 15 residues.

This clonotype was picked up many times. The rearrangement uses TRBV7-8 and TRBJ2-7; a possible D gene is TRBD1 (6 bases). Trimming cost V 2 bases and J 3 bases, with 11 bases left between them. This CDR3 is 14 amino acids long. Germline assignment: CDR1 SGHVS and CDR2 FQNEAQ. CDR3 in DNA: TGTGCCAGCAGCTTATCGGACAGATTCTACGAGCAGTACTTC. This encodes CASSLSDRFYEQYF.

At least ten counts were recorded for this clonotype. This chain joins TRBV7-6 and TRBJ2-1; D ambiguous. The germline CDR1 and CDR2 sequences are SGHVS and FNYEAQ. This CDR3 contains 16 residues. Trimming stripped 3 bases from V and 0 bases from J, with 12 bases between. CDR3 nucleotide sequence: TGTGCCAGCAGCTTTGTCGGGTCACCCTCCTACAATGAGCAGTTCTTC. Its protein is CASSFVGSPSYNEQFF.

The sample holds many counts of this clonotype. The chain uses TRBV5-1 and TRBJ2-5; D perhaps matches TRBD2 (5 bases). The germline V and J ends were trimmed by 4 bases and 4 bases, with 20 bases remaining between them. Looked up from germline, CDR1 is SGHRS and CDR2 is YFSETQ. The CDR3 has 16 amino acids. The CDR3: CASSPYLGGGPETQYF. The CDR3 region has the DNA TGCGCCAGCAGCCCGTACTTAGGAGGAGGACCAGAGACCCAGTACTTC.